These 26 T cell receptor beta chains were sequenced from one sample in a study of T cells expressing NK-cell markers. Reanalyzing the 5' RACE reads, TCRdb keeps one entry per CDR3 protein, without DNA. The sample yields about 300,000 distinct CDR3 sequences, of which the top ten take up roughly 4.2%. The sample comprised blood T cells: a sorted CD56 or NKG2C T cell subset, CD4+ or CD8+ T cells, or bulk PBMC T cells (not recorded which). These receptors all stem from a woman aged 18-70 years in good health.

The chain uses TRBV12-3 or TRBV12-4 and TRBJ2-1. This CDR3 is built from 14 residues. CDR3 sequence: CASSSSGRRSEQFF.

The J gene is TRBJ2-7, the V gene TRBV18. Per germline, CDR1 KGHSH and CDR2 LQKENI. This CDR3 is 13 amino acids long. The CDR3 protein is CASSSDPSYEQYF.

V and J are TRBV7-3 and TRBJ1-1; the TRBD1 assignment by TCRdb is unverifiable without DNA. The CDR3 extends over 15 amino acids. Germline lookup yields CDR1 SGHTA and CDR2 FQGTGA. CDR3: CASSSGQGTNTEAFF.

The J gene is TRBJ2-1, the V gene TRBV11-1; with no DNA, the TCRdb D assignment of TRBD1 cannot be verified. CDR1 and CDR2 from the germline V gene are SGHAT and FQDESV (reference sequence). There are 18 residues in the CDR3. The CDR3 spells CASSSLPGGPSSYNEQFF.

CDR3 in amino acids: CASSQEYAGTGNTIYF. The chain uses TRBV4-1 and TRBJ1-3. The CDR3 runs to 16 residues. Per the germline V gene, CDR1 is MGHRA and CDR2 is YSYEKL.

The J gene is TRBJ2-3, the V gene TRBV10-3. The germline V gene has CDR1 ENHRY and CDR2 SYGVKD. CDR3 length: 13 residues. CDR3 amino acids: CAISETDLDTQYF.

The chain joins TRBV12-3 or TRBV12-4 to TRBJ1-5; TCRdb's assignment of TRBD1 cannot be checked, as there is no DNA. CDR3 length: 15 amino acids. CDR3 sequence: CASTRGDYSNQPQHF.

The rearrangement uses TRBV20-1 and TRBJ1-4; TCRdb calls TRBD1, which cannot be checked without DNA. CDR3 length equals 16 residues. Per germline, CDR1 DFQATT and CDR2 SNEGSKA (reference sequence). The CDR3 loop is CSARDPQGVKNEKLFF.

This sequence joins TRBV9 and TRBJ2-3; TCRdb's D call, TRBD1, is unchecked because there is no DNA. Germline-derived CDR1 and CDR2 are SGDLS and YYNGEE. The CDR3 is 14 amino acids. CDR3 amino acids: CASTVGHNTDTQYF.

V and J are TRBV20-1 and TRBJ2-5; TCRdb indicates TRBD1, and absent DNA this call remains unverified. This CDR3 comprises 14 residues. Germline V gene data show CDR1 as DFQATT and CDR2 as SNEGSKA (reference sequence). CDR3 residues: CSAEPRDGQETQYF.

This chain joins TRBV6-5 and TRBJ2-6. This CDR3 is built from 17 residues. Germline CDR1 and CDR2: MNHEY and SVGAGI. The CDR3 is CASHRLTYNSGANVLTF.

The chain uses TRBV14 and TRBJ1-1. Germline V gives CDR1 SGHDN, CDR2 FVKESK. The CDR3 runs to 14 residues. The CDR3 is CASSPGALNTEAFF.

The chain uses TRBV7-8 and TRBJ2-5. CDR1 is SGHVS, CDR2 FQNEAQ, per germline. CDR3 length equals 14 residues. The CDR3 sequence: CASSLGLSEETQYF. Full variable domain (remainder filled in from reference TRBV7-8 and TRBJ2-5): GAGVSQSPRYKVAKRGQDVALRCDPISGHVSLFWYQQALGQGPEFLTYFQNEAQLDKSGLPSDRFFAERPEGSVSTLKIQRTQQEDSAVYLCASSLGLSEETQYFGPGTRLLVL.

V and J are TRBV20-1 and TRBJ2-3; as DNA is missing, the TRBD1 call by TCRdb cannot be tested. From germline, CDR1 is DFQATT and CDR2 SNEGSKA (reference sequence). The CDR3 totals 15 residues. CDR3 sequence: CSARVMGAMADTQYF.

The gene calls are TRBV20-1 and TRBJ2-3; as DNA is missing, the TRBD1 call by TCRdb cannot be tested. The CDR3 runs to 15 residues. Germline loops: CDR1 DFQATT, CDR2 SNEGSKA (reference sequence). The CDR3 sequence: CSAHYRGRWTDTQYF.

The CDR3 region is CASSSRLAGASGANVLTF. The chain couples TRBV28 to TRBJ2-6; TCRdb indicates TRBD2, and absent DNA this call remains unverified. The CDR3 has 18 amino acids. Germline CDR1 MDHEN, CDR2 SYDVKM.

The V call is TRBV12-3 or TRBV12-4, the J call TRBJ2-5; TCRdb's D call of TRBD2 is untestable without DNA. The CDR3 is 16 residues long. CDR3 sequence: CASSLAGTSGIETQYF.

The gene calls are TRBV7-2 and TRBJ2-1; without DNA, the TCRdb call of TRBD2 cannot be checked. This CDR3 is 15 amino acids long. The germline gives CDR1 SGHTA, CDR2 FQGNSA. The chain's CDR3 is CASSLGGPGYNEQFF.

This chain connects TRBV15 to TRBJ2-5; the D call of TRBD2 rests on TCRdb alone, since no DNA is present to check it. CDR1 and CDR2 (germline): LNHNV, YYDKDF (reference sequence). This CDR3 contains 19 residues. CDR3 sequence: CATSRGLGLGTSSLETQYF.

The CDR3 protein is CASSFQGARGSGEQFF. The chain couples TRBV5-4 to TRBJ2-1; TCRdb indicates TRBD1, and absent DNA this call remains unverified. CDR1 is SGHNT and CDR2 is YYREEE in the germline V gene (reference sequence). CDR3 length: 16 residues.

This chain joins TRBV5-1 and TRBJ2-2. This CDR3 region has 17 residues. Germline V gene sequence: CDR1 SGHRS, CDR2 YFSETQ. The CDR3 sequence is CASSLAGSRTVTGELFF.

The chain recombines TRBV12-3 or TRBV12-4 with TRBJ2-2; the TCRdb call, TRBD2, lacks DNA for checking. This CDR3 has 15 amino acids. The CDR3 spells CASSLAVPNTGELFF.

The rearrangement uses TRBV7-2 and TRBJ1-5; the D call of TRBD1 rests on TCRdb alone, since no DNA is present to check it. Per the germline V gene, CDR1 is SGHTA and CDR2 is FQGNSA. CDR3 length: 15 residues. The CDR3 reads CASSSRQHGNQPQHF. The full variable domain, completed using reference TRBV7-2 and TRBJ1-5, is GAGVSQSPSNKVTEKGKDVELRCDPISGHTALYWYRQSLGQGLEFLIYFQGNSAPDKSGLPSDRFSAERTGGSVSTLTIQRTQQEDSAVYLCASSSRQHGNQPQHFGDGTRLSIL.

This chain joins TRBV12-3 or TRBV12-4 and TRBJ2-5. The CDR3 consists of 13 residues. The CDR3 loop reads CASRVGYQETQYF.

This chain joins TRBV4-3 and TRBJ2-3; TCRdb designates TRBD1, a call that cannot be tested without DNA. The CDR3 has 16 residues. Germline V gene sequence: CDR1 LGHNA, CDR2 YSLEER. This CDR3 is CASSQVDGTLTDTQYF.

The chain has TRBV20-1 and TRBJ1-5; TCRdb's assignment of TRBD1 cannot be checked, as there is no DNA. Germline CDR1 is DFQATT and CDR2 is SNEGSKA (reference sequence). The CDR3 extends over 13 amino acids. The CDR3 is CSAKQGANQPQHF.